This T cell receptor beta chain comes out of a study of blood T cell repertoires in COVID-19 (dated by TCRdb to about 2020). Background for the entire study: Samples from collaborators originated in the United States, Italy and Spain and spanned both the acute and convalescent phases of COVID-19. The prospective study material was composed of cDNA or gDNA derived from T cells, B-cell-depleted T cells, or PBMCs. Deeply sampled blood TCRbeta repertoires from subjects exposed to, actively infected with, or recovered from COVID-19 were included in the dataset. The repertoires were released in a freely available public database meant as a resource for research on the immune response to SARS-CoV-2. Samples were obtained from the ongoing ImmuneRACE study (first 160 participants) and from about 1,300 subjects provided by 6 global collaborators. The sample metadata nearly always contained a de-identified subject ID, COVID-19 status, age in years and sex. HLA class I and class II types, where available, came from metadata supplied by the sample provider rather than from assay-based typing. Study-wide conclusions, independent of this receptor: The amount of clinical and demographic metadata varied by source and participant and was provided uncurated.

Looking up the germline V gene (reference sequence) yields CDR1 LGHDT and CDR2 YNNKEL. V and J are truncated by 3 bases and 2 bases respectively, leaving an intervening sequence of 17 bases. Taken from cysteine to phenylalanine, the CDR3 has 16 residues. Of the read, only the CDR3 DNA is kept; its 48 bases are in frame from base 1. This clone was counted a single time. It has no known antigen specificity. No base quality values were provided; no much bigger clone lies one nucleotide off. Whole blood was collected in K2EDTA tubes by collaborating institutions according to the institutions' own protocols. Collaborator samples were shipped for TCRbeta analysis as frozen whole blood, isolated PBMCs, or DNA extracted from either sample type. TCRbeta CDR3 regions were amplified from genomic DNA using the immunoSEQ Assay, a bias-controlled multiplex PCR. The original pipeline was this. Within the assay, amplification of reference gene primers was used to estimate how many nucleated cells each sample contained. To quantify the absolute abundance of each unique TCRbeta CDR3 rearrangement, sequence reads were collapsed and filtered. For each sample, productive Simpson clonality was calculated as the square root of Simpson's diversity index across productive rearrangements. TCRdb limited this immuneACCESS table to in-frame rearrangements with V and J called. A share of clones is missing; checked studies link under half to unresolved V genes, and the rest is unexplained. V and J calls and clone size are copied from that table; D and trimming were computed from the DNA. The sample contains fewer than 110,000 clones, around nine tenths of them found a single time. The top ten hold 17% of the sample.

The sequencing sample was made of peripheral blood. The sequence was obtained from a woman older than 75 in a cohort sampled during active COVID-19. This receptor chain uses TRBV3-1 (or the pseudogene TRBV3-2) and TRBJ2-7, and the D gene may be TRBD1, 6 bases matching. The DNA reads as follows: TGTGCCAGCAGCCAGAGCGACAGGACCTCGACCTACGAGCAGTACTTC. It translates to CASSQSDRTSTYEQYF.